This T cell receptor beta chain was identified during a study of blood T cells in healthy people across ages. Study-wide results and caveats: The lack of PBMC sorting stopped any conclusive naive versus antigen-experienced comparison. In these data, TCR beta diversity tracked strongly with naive T cell percentage.

Together with a sample-barcoded 5' primer, a J-beta primer mix was included in a second PCR lasting about 7 to 12 cycles. Per-sample output comprised a minimum of 3 million paired-end reads containing CDR3. TCRdb itself ran the 5' RACE reads through MiXCR, one entry per CDR3 protein. The sample lists 800,000 to 950,000 distinct CDR3 sequences; 40% to 60% were seen once. This clonotype has ten or more counts. The target antigen is unknown. Germline V gives CDR1 SGHRS, CDR2 YFSETQ. The CDR3 runs to 17 residues. The J segment lost 6 bases and the V segment lost 0 bases, leaving 10 bases of the junction unmatched.

Input material: blood. This receptor was taken from a man aged 30 to 39 in good health. V is TRBV5-1 and J is TRBJ2-3; TRBD2 aligns across 10 bases. The CDR3 protein is CASSLAASGGAFDTQYF. Written as DNA, the CDR3 is TGCGCCAGCAGCTTGGCGGCTAGCGGGGGCGCTTTTGATACGCAGTATTTT. The full variable domain, rest sourced from reference TRBV5-1 and TRBJ2-3, is KAGVTQTPRYLIKTRGQQVTLSCSPISGHRSVSWYQQTPGQGLQFLFEYFSETQRNKGNFPGRFSGRQFSNSRSEMNVSTLELGDSALYLCASSLAASGGAFDTQYFGPGTRLTVL.